Each of the 16 T cell receptor beta chains below was sequenced from the same sample in a study of shared clonotypes between healthy human individuals. Assay: immunoSEQ multiplex PCR; the TCRdb copy retains only in-frame clones and omits some. The sample holds 2 million to 2.5 million clones, 90% to 96% seen once. Sequencing input: naive CD4+ T cells sorted from blood. Noted subset: CD45RA+ positively selected. These receptor sequences come from a young man in good health.

Worth noting for this clone: Other nucleotide sequences in the sample specify the same CDR3. This chain joins TRBV19 and TRBJ1-6, with 9 bases aligning to TRBD1. Trimming at V came to 4 bases and at J to 6 bases, leaving 4 bases not matched to a gene. CDR1 and CDR2 (germline): LNHDA, SQIVND (reference sequence). The CDR3 has 15 amino acids. This CDR3 is CASSTGQGINSPLHF. Here the CDR3 DNA reads TGTGCCAGTAGTACTGGACAGGGGATTAATTCACCCCTCCACTTT. Filled out from reference TRBV19 and TRBJ1-6, the complete variable domain reads DGGITQSPKYLFRKEGQNVTLSCEQNLNHDAMYWYRQDPGQGLRLIYYSQIVNDFQKGDIAEGYSVSREKKESFPLTVTSAQKNPTAFYLCASSTGQGINSPLHFGNGTRLTVT.

The gene calls are TRBV6-6 and TRBJ1-6; TRBD1 matches at 7 bases. The CDR3 loop spans 14 amino acids. V was clipped by 4 bases and J by 10 bases; unmatched bases: 7. CDR1 is MNHNY, CDR2 SVGAGI, per germline (reference sequence). This CDR3 is CASSLQGFGSPLHF. In DNA, the CDR3 is TGTGCCAGCAGTTTACAGGGGTTTGGGTCACCCCTCCACTTT.

About this clone itself: Other DNA sequences in the sample encode the same CDR3. The gene calls are TRBV18 and TRBJ1-1; TRBD1 matches at 7 bases. The V gene's germline CDR1 is KGHSH and CDR2 LQKENI. V gave up 3 bases and J gave up 4 bases; unmatched junction bases: 2. This CDR3 region has 13 residues. The CDR3 DNA is TGTGCCAGCTCACCCCGACAGGGCACTGAAGCTTTCTTT. It encodes CASSPRQGTEAFF.

This chain links TRBV28 with TRBJ1-2; no definite D call. This CDR3 comprises 16 residues. The V end lost 3 bases, the J end lost 0 bases, and 14 bases lay between the germline ends. Germline V gives CDR1 MDHEN, CDR2 SYDVKM. CDR3 DNA sequence: TGTGCCAGCAGTTTTGGTGGCAACATGGCTAACTATGGCTACACCTTC. It specifies CASSFGGNMANYGYTF.

The chain recombines TRBV6-5 with TRBJ1-5; no clear D gene. V dropped 6 bases and J dropped 1 base, with 10 bases sitting between them. The CDR3 has 14 amino acids. CDR1 is MNHEY and CDR2 is SVGAGI in the germline V gene. This CDR3 is CASSRSESNQPQHF. In DNA form, the CDR3 reads TGTGCCAGCAGCCGCTCAGAAAGCAATCAGCCCCAGCATTTT.

The genes are TRBV2 and TRBJ2-1; 9 bases line up with TRBD1. Trimming took 5 bases from V and 5 from J; bases not matched to a gene: 7. From germline, CDR1 is SNHLY and CDR2 FYNNEI. The CDR3 consists of 15 residues. CDR3 nucleotide sequence: TGTGCCAGCAGTCCCGACAGGGGGATTAACAATGAGCAGTTCTTC. Residues: CASSPDRGINNEQFF.

The V and J genes are TRBV5-1 and TRBJ1-6; no clear D. Trimming removed 5 bases at V and 6 bases at J, with 6 bases between. Germline CDR1 is SGHRS and CDR2 is YFSETQ. The length of the CDR3 is 12 residues. The CDR3 region has the DNA TGCGCCAGCAGAGACACTAATTCACCCCTCCACTTT. As protein: CASRDTNSPLHF.

The V gene is TRBV6-1, the J gene TRBJ2-1, with 7 nucleotides matching TRBD1. Germline V gene sequence: CDR1 MNHNS, CDR2 SASEGT. V lost 4 bases, J lost 4 bases, and 7 bases stayed unmatched. The CDR3 loop spans 15 amino acids. The CDR3 spells CASSALDRVYNEQFF. CDR3 coding DNA: TGTGCCAGCAGTGCACTAGACAGGGTTTACAATGAGCAGTTCTTC.

The V call is TRBV28, the J call TRBJ1-6; TRBD1 matches at 7 bases. V shed 6 bases, J shed 18 bases, and the junction held 8 bases outside the gene matches. The CDR3 spans 11 residues. Germline CDR1 and CDR2: MDHEN and SYDVKM. The CDR3 nucleotides read TGTGCCAGCAGCAGACAGGGCACTGCCCACTTT. This sequence encodes CASSRQGTAHF. Full variable domain (missing parts from reference TRBV28 and TRBJ1-6): DVKVTQSSRYLVKRTGEKVFLECVQDMDHENMFWYRQDPGLGLRLIYFSYDVKMKEKGDIPEGYSVSREKKERFSLILESASTNQTSMYLCASSRQGTAHFGNGTRLTVT.

V usage is TRBV7-2 and J usage is TRBJ2-6; 8 nucleotides line up with TRBD2. V gave up 5 bases and J gave up 2 bases; unmatched junction bases: 5. The CDR3 has 16 residues. The V gene's germline CDR1 is SGHTA and CDR2 FQGNSA. CDR3 loop: CASSPGGGTGANVLTF. CDR3 bases: TGTGCCAGCAGCCCGGGCGGGGGGACTGGGGCCAACGTCCTGACTTTC.

The CDR3 region has the DNA TGTGCCAGCAGTTTTGGACGGCCCGAGATCTACGAGCAGTACTTC. It yields the protein CASSFGRPEIYEQYF. This rearrangement joins TRBV2 to TRBJ2-7; D remains ambiguous. The CDR3 consists of 15 residues. Per the germline V gene, CDR1 is SNHLY and CDR2 is FYNNEI. V lost 5 bases to trimming and J lost 3 bases, with 17 bases between them.

The chain is built from TRBV5-1 and TRBJ2-7; 9 bases are a match to TRBD1. The CDR3 runs 16 residues. V gave up 2 bases and J gave up 0 bases; unmatched junction bases: 6. Germline CDR1 reads SGHRS; CDR2 reads YFSETQ. Here the CDR3 reads CASSLWTGASSYEQYF. DNA for the CDR3: TGCGCCAGCAGCTTATGGACAGGGGCGAGCTCCTACGAGCAGTACTTC.

The J gene is TRBJ2-7, the V gene TRBV5-1; 7 bases are a match to TRBD2. The V gene end was trimmed by 4 bases and the J gene end by 3 bases; junction bases not matched to a gene: 10. The CDR3 is made up of 15 amino acids. The germline gives CDR1 SGHRS, CDR2 YFSETQ. The CDR3 region is CASSTRLAGNYEQYF. CDR3 DNA sequence: TGCGCCAGCAGCACCAGACTAGCTGGCAACTACGAGCAGTACTTC.

This rearrangement joins TRBV7-2 to TRBJ1-4, with a possible D match to TRBD1 (6 bases). Looked up from germline, CDR1 is SGHTA and CDR2 is FQGNSA. The CDR3 runs to 14 residues. V was clipped by 6 bases and J by 8 bases, with 16 bases between them. CDR3 loop: CASRPAGAREKLFF. Here the CDR3 DNA reads TGTGCCAGCAGGCCGGCGGGGGCGAGGGAAAAACTGTTTTTT. Supplemented by reference TRBV7-2 and TRBJ1-4, the full variable domain reads GAGVSQSPSNKVTEKGKDVELRCDPISGHTALYWYRQSLGQGLEFLIYFQGNSAPDKSGLPSDRFSAERTGGSVSTLTIQRTQQEDSAVYLCASRPAGAREKLFFGSGTQLSVL.

As to this clone: Other DNA sequences from this sample encode an identical CDR3 as well. The J gene is TRBJ1-3, the V gene TRBV5-1, with D perhaps TRBD1 (6 bases). Trimming left V 2 bases short and J 1 base short, with 10 bases between. Germline V gene sequence: CDR1 SGHRS, CDR2 YFSETQ. This CDR3 comprises 15 residues. For the CDR3, the DNA is TGCGCCAGCAGCTTACAGGGTTCTTCTGGAAACACCATATATTTT. This translates into CASSLQGSSGNTIYF. Filled out from reference TRBV5-1 and TRBJ1-3, the complete variable domain reads KAGVTQTPRYLIKTRGQQVTLSCSPISGHRSVSWYQQTPGQGLQFLFEYFSETQRNKGNFPGRFSGRQFSNSRSEMNVSTLELGDSALYLCASSLQGSSGNTIYFGEGSWLTVV.

The V and J genes are TRBV19 and TRBJ2-4, with D possibly matching TRBD2 (7 bases). There are 16 residues in the CDR3. CDR1 LNHDA and CDR2 SQIVND come from the germline V gene (reference sequence). The ends were cut back, 1 base at V and 6 bases at J, with 16 bases in the middle. The CDR3 loop reads CASSIVQTGGGNIQYF. As DNA, the CDR3 is TGTGCCAGTAGTATAGTCCAAACGGGGGGCGGAAACATTCAGTACTTC.